The sequence of this T cell receptor beta chain was determined in a study of T-cell reconstitution after alpha-beta-depleted transplantation in children. Molecular barcoding with unique molecular identifiers was used for the TCRbeta library. MiXCR, run by TCRdb on the PCR reads, gives a single entry per CDR3 protein. This sample has around 700,000 distinct CDR3 sequences, with over 10% found just once. This clonotype was obtained from a girl aged 2 to 9 with congenital amegakaryocytic thrombocytopenia, due to receive a stem cell transplant. Sequenced here: PBMCs, sampled before TCRalphabeta/CD19-depleted stem cell transplant.

This CDR3 reads CSAPVSTSTDTQYF. CDR3 coding DNA: TGCAGTGCGCCAGTGTCGACTAGCACAGATACGCAGTATTTT. This chain connects TRBV20-1 to TRBJ2-3; D remains ambiguous. Germline loops: CDR1 DFQATT, CDR2 SNEGSKA (reference sequence). The CDR3 covers 14 residues. V dropped 6 bases and J dropped 0 bases, with 13 bases sitting between them.